Sequencing of this T cell receptor (beta chain) was carried out in a study of blood T cell repertoires in COVID-19. Study at large: COVID-19 samples from acute and convalescent phases originated in the United States, Italy and Spain. Nucleic acid was either cDNA or gDNA, and it came from T cells, B-cell-depleted T cells, or PBMCs.

The ends were cut back, 6 bases at V and 4 bases at J, with 9 bases in the middle. CDR1 is SGHTA and CDR2 is FQGNSA in the germline V gene. The CDR3 consists of 12 residues. Authors' processing steps: Amplification with reference gene primers provided the estimates of nucleated cell counts. This table comes from immunoSEQ multiplex PCR, and its TCRdb copy is limited to in-frame clones, with some not included. V and J calls and clone size are as listed in that table; D and trimming were resolved from the DNA. The sample holds 95,000 to 150,000 clones, roughly 85% seen once. Material for sequencing was peripheral blood. The chain has TRBV7-2 and TRBJ1-2, with D perhaps TRBD1 (6 bases). The clonotype was recovered from a man at least 80 years old with acute or convalescent COVID-19. CDR3 nucleotide sequence: TGTGCCAGCAGTACGGACAGCTATGGCTACACCTTC. It encodes CASSTDSYGYTF.